These 8 T cell receptor beta chains were all obtained from the same sample, sequenced in a study of blood T cells in healthy people across ages. A second roughly 6 to 11 cycle PCR used barcoded and J-beta primers. MiXCR, run by TCRdb on the 5' RACE reads, gives a single entry per CDR3 protein. In the table there are around 1,500,000 distinct CDR3 sequences, roughly 28% of which are singletons. Sequencing was carried out using blood. These receptors came from a woman in her 30s in good health.

V is TRBV12-3 or TRBV12-4 and J is TRBJ1-1, with 7 nucleotides matching TRBD1. The CDR3 extends over 14 amino acids. Trimming at V came to 5 bases and at J to 10 bases, leaving 13 bases not matched to a gene. The CDR3 protein is CASSVGAGGARAFF. CDR3 sequence (DNA): TGTGCCAGCAGTGTGGGGGCAGGGGGGGCTCGAGCTTTCTTT.

A few counts support this clonotype. This chain connects TRBV5-6 to TRBJ2-2, with D possibly TRBD2 on 6 matching bases. The CDR3 covers 16 residues. The germline V and J ends were trimmed by 1 base and 2 bases, with 12 bases remaining between them. Germline V gene lookup returns CDR1 SGHDT and CDR2 YYEEEE. CDR3 protein: CASSLRGVPNTGELFF. In DNA, the CDR3 is TGTGCCAGCAGCTTGCGCGGGGTGCCTAACACCGGGGAGCTGTTTTTT.

This clonotype came up a few times. A much larger clone differs by one base, so this may be a read error. The chain links TRBV7-2 to TRBJ2-7, with a possible D match to TRBD2 (5 bases). The DNA end is a closer match to TRBJ2-4, so the J assignment may be wrong. The CDR3 sequence is 12 residues long. Per the germline V gene, CDR1 is SGHTA and CDR2 is FQGNSA. The DNA of the CDR3 is TGTGCCAGCAGCGCCGCGGGAAACATTCAGTACTTC. This gives the protein CASSAAGNIQYF.

This clonotype showed up many times. The rearrangement joins TRBV12-3 or TRBV12-4 to TRBJ2-5, with D tentatively TRBD2 (5 bases). Trimming removed 1 base at V and 5 bases at J, with 11 bases between. This CDR3 spans 14 amino acids. The CDR3 region is CASSLVRGEETQYF. CDR3 coding DNA: TGTGCCAGCAGTTTAGTTCGGGGTGAGGAGACCCAGTACTTC.

The chain uses TRBV5-1 and TRBJ2-3, with 8 bases aligning to TRBD1. The CDR3 has 16 amino acids. V was clipped by 4 bases and J by 1 base; unmatched bases: 8. The germline V gene encodes CDR1 SGHRS and CDR2 YFSETQ. In DNA, the CDR3 is TGCGCCAGCAGCCCACAGGGGGGATTAGGCACAGATACGCAGTATTTT. It specifies CASSPQGGLGTDTQYF.

The gene calls are TRBV7-2 and TRBJ1-5, with 9 bases that match TRBD1. Germline CDR1 and CDR2: SGHTA and FQGNSA. CDR3 length: 18 amino acids. The junction had 9 bases not matched to a gene; V was cut back by 3 bases and J by 0 bases. CDR3 sequence: CASSLVGQGISSNQPQHF. The CDR3 DNA sequence: TGTGCCAGCAGCTTGGTAGGACAGGGGATTAGTAGCAATCAGCCCCAGCATTTT. Based on the CDR3 plus reference TRBV7-2 and TRBJ1-5, the full variable domain is GAGVSQSPSNKVTEKGKDVELRCDPISGHTALYWYRQSLGQGLEFLIYFQGNSAPDKSGLPSDRFSAERTGGSVSTLTIQRTQQEDSAVYLCASSLVGQGISSNQPQHFGDGTRLSIL.

As regards this clonotype: Since a much larger clone is just one base distant, this may be a read error. No conserved phenylalanine or tryptophan ends this CDR3, so it is likely a read error. This chain's CDR3 is CATSREREGLYEQYL. The CDR3 bases are TGTGCCACCAGCAGAGAGCGGGAGGGCCTCTACGAGCAGTACTTA. This chain uses TRBV15 with TRBJ2-7; 9 bases agree with TRBD2. J gave up 3 bases and V 0 bases, and 3 bases lay outside the gene matches. The CDR3 extends over 15 amino acids. CDR1 is LNHNV and CDR2 is YYDKDF in the germline V gene (reference sequence).

This clonotype was recorded only once. The chain uses TRBV27 and TRBJ2-1; D may be TRBD1 or TRBD2 (7 bases each). Trimming stripped 6 bases from V and 1 base from J, with 13 bases between. Looked up from germline, CDR1 is MNHEY and CDR2 is SMNVEV (reference sequence). CDR3 length: 15 amino acids. This CDR3 reads CASRPGGVSYNEQFF. The CDR3 DNA reads TGTGCCAGCAGGCCAGGGGGGGTATCCTACAATGAGCAGTTCTTC.